This T cell receptor (beta chain) was documented in a study of blood T cell repertoires in COVID-19. About the study: COVID-19 samples collected from the United States, Italy and Spain covered acute and convalescent phases.

CDR3 size: 13 residues. V lost 8 bases and J 3 bases, leaving 13 bases between the germline ends. Germline CDR1 and CDR2: SGHDN and FVKESK. Recruited during active infection, patients (from Seattle) were subsequently followed longitudinally. Authors' processing steps: Cell counts per sample came from amplifying reference gene primers. TCRdb keeps only in-frame clones here, not all; method: immunoSEQ multiplex PCR. The D gene and trimming were derived from the DNA, and the V and J assignments and clone size from that table. Here the sample spans about 110,000 clones, roughly four fifths being singletons.

The chain uses TRBV14 and TRBJ1-1, with D perhaps TRBD1 (6 bases). Sequenced sample: peripheral blood. The sequence came from a man older than 75 with COVID-19, enrolled during active disease. The CDR3 is CASGEDSYTEAFF. Here the CDR3 DNA reads TGTGCCAGCGGCGAGGACAGCTACACTGAAGCTTTCTTT.